This passage covers 23 T cell receptor beta chains from one sample sequenced in a study of cytotoxic CD8 clonotypes in ibrutinib-treated CLL. TCRdb's copy holds only in-frame clones and misses some; the assay was immunoSEQ multiplex PCR. Here the sample spans some 120,000 clones, around four fifths being singletons. The source was PBMCs, collected after 24 months of ibrutinib treatment. Receptors were obtained from a human donor with chronic lymphocytic leukemia.

V and J are TRBV4-3 and TRBJ2-3; the match to TRBD1 covers 10 bases. Germline CDR1 is LGHNA and CDR2 is YSLEER. The CDR3 is made up of 16 amino acids. J was trimmed by 2 bases and V by 8 bases; bases with no gene match: 10. CDR3 residues: CASARTGTGATDTQYF. Here the CDR3 DNA reads TGCGCCAGCGCACGTACCGGGACAGGGGCCACAGATACGCAGTATTTT.

Here the CDR3 DNA reads TGTGCCAGCAGTGAAGGGGGGTCCTCCTACAATGAGCAGTTCTTC. Protein: CASSEGGSSYNEQFF. This sequence joins TRBV6-1 and TRBJ2-1; D is perhaps TRBD1 or TRBD2 (5 bases each). This CDR3 contains 15 residues. Germline V gene sequence: CDR1 MNHNS, CDR2 SASEGT. Trimming took off 1 base at V and 0 bases at J, with 7 bases between the two ends.

This chain links TRBV6-4 with TRBJ2-1; 8 positions match TRBD1. Germline CDR1 and CDR2: MRHNA and SNTAGT. V gave up 5 bases and J gave up 9 bases; unmatched junction bases: 6. The CDR3 is made up of 13 amino acids. CDR3 protein: CASSTQGGGEQFF. The CDR3 DNA reads as TGTGCCAGCAGTACACAGGGGGGAGGTGAGCAGTTCTTC.

The rearrangement uses TRBV30 and TRBJ1-1, with 9 bases fitting TRBD1. The CDR3 contains 14 residues. Trimming at V came to 5 bases and at J to 10 bases, leaving 14 bases not matched to a gene. Germline V gene data show CDR1 as GTSNPN and CDR2 as SVGIG (reference sequence). The CDR3 bases are TGTGCCTGGCTTTTGGGGACAGGGACCGTTGGAGCTTTCTTT. This translates into CAWLLGTGTVGAFF.

This chain uses TRBV5-4 with TRBJ2-5; tentative D call: TRBD2 (5 bases). The germline V and J ends were trimmed by 3 bases and 7 bases, with 10 bases remaining between them. Germline loops: CDR1 SGHNT, CDR2 YYREEE (reference sequence). The CDR3 spans 12 residues. CDR3 amino acids: CASSSSGGTQYF. As DNA, the CDR3 is TGTGCCAGCAGCTCGTCCGGAGGGACCCAGTACTTC.

The J gene is TRBJ1-1, the V gene TRBV30; D may be TRBD1 (5 bases). Germline assignment: CDR1 GTSNPN and CDR2 SVGIG (reference sequence). The ends were cut back, 3 bases at V and 8 bases at J, with 16 bases in the middle. The CDR3 covers 13 residues. The CDR3: CAWRTARTEEAFF. In nucleotides, the CDR3 is TGTGCCTGGAGGACAGCCCGAACAGAGGAAGCTTTCTTT.

V usage is TRBV5-1 and J usage is TRBJ1-2, with no clear D. Germline CDR1 is SGHRS and CDR2 is YFSETQ. The V end was cut by 0 bases, the J end by 3 bases, with 12 bases between. The CDR3 has 15 residues. The CDR3 nucleotides are TGCGCCAGCAGCTTGGGCAGAATATCCTACTATGGCTACACCTTC. Amino acids: CASSLGRISYYGYTF.

The chain joins TRBV19 to TRBJ2-7; 9 bases line up with TRBD1. The CDR3 sequence is 17 residues long. V lost 1 base, J lost 2 bases, and 9 bases stayed unmatched. Germline V gene data show CDR1 as LNHDA and CDR2 as SQIVND (reference sequence). DNA for the CDR3: TGTGCCAGTAGTATAGTCGAGCGCGGGACAGGGACCTACGAGCAGTACTTC. This encodes CASSIVERGTGTYEQYF.

The chain links TRBV18 to TRBJ2-5, with a possible D match to TRBD1 (6 bases). V lost 5 bases and J 5 bases, leaving 15 bases between the germline ends. The CDR3 extends over 14 amino acids. CDR1 is KGHSH and CDR2 is LQKENI in the germline V gene. The CDR3 sequence is CASSDRILMETQYF. DNA of the CDR3: TGTGCCAGCTCAGACAGGATCTTGATGGAGACCCAGTACTTC.

CDR3 DNA sequence: TGTGCCAGCAGCTTGGGGGCCCCGTCCTACGAGCAGTACTTC. Translation: CASSLGAPSYEQYF. The chain links TRBV5-8 to TRBJ2-7; no reliable D call. The V end was cut by 0 bases, the J end by 1 base, with 8 bases between. This CDR3 has 14 residues. Germline V gives CDR1 SGHTS, CDR2 YDEGEE.

This chain joins TRBV11-2 and TRBJ2-1; 10 positions agree with TRBD1. The junction had 5 bases not matched to a gene; V was cut back by 1 base and J by 8 bases. Germline V gene lookup returns CDR1 SGHAT and CDR2 FQNNGV. The CDR3 has 15 residues. The CDR3 reads CASSLVGQGKHEQFF. DNA of the CDR3: TGTGCCAGCAGCTTAGTGGGACAGGGGAAGCATGAGCAGTTCTTC.

CDR3 sequence reads: CASSEGDRVGNEKLFF. In nucleotides, the CDR3 is TGTGCCAGCAGTGAGGGTGACAGGGTGGGGAATGAAAAACTGTTTTTT. The gene calls are TRBV25-1 and TRBJ1-4; 7 bases fit TRBD1. The CDR3 runs to 16 residues. Germline V lookup: CDR1 MGHDK, CDR2 SYGVNS. V lost 3 bases to trimming and J lost 5 bases; unmatched junction nucleotides: 9.

The J gene is TRBJ2-5, the V gene TRBV28; possible D gene TRBD1, 5 bases. Germline V gene data show CDR1 as MDHEN and CDR2 as SYDVKM. Trimming shortened V by 4 bases and J by 4 bases, and 10 bases separated the two germline ends. The CDR3 covers 13 residues. The CDR3 sequence: CASSSNDRETQYF. CDR3 nucleotides: TGTGCCAGCAGTTCCAACGACAGAGAGACCCAGTACTTC.

The chain recombines TRBV6-1 with TRBJ1-5, with 8 bases that match TRBD1. J was trimmed by 4 bases and V by 8 bases; bases with no gene match: 1. CDR1 and CDR2 (germline): MNHNS, SASEGT. This CDR3 comprises 12 residues. The CDR3 here is CASGDRNQPQHF. In nucleotides, the CDR3 is TGTGCCAGCGGGGACAGGAATCAGCCCCAGCATTTT.

The J gene is TRBJ2-1, the V gene TRBV4-1, with 9 bases aligning to TRBD1. Germline V lookup: CDR1 MGHRA, CDR2 YSYEKL. The CDR3 is made up of 17 amino acids. The trim removed 3 bases at V and 9 bases at J, leaving 15 bases unmatched. This CDR3 is CASSQQLVTGGVSEQFF. The CDR3 DNA reads as TGCGCCAGCAGCCAGCAACTAGTGACAGGGGGGGTTTCTGAGCAGTTCTTC.

V gene TRBV10-3 combines with J gene TRBJ1-4; tentatively, D is TRBD1 (5 bases). Trimming left V 8 bases short and J 7 bases short, with 17 bases between. The V gene's germline CDR1 is ENHRY and CDR2 SYGVKD. This CDR3 has 14 amino acids. The CDR3 spells CAIGSGVGGEKLFF. CDR3 nucleotides: TGTGCCATCGGTTCGGGGGTTGGTGGTGAAAAACTGTTTTTT.

This clone showed up just a few times. The genes are TRBV2 and TRBJ2-6; no definite D call. Per germline, CDR1 SNHLY and CDR2 FYNNEI. The CDR3 extends over 18 amino acids. Trimming removed 2 bases from V and 0 bases from J, with 14 bases in between. The CDR3: CASSESRTGRSGANVLTF. CDR3 bases: TGTGCCAGCAGTGAAAGCAGGACGGGTCGCTCTGGGGCCAACGTCCTGACTTTC. Based on the CDR3 plus reference TRBV2 and TRBJ2-6, the full variable domain is EPEVTQTPSHQVTQMGQEVILRCVPISNHLYFYWYRQILGQKVEFLVSFYNNEISEKSEIFDDQFSVERPDGSNFTLKIRSTKLEDSAMYFCASSESRTGRSGANVLTFGAGSRLTVL.

J is TRBJ2-1 and V is TRBV11-2; TRBD2 aligns across 10 bases. Trimming at V came to 5 bases and at J to 7 bases, leaving 8 bases not matched to a gene. Germline V gene lookup returns CDR1 SGHAT and CDR2 FQNNGV. The CDR3 length is 15 residues. CDR3 loop: CASSQPSGGSNEQFF. The CDR3 DNA sequence: TGTGCCAGCAGCCAACCTAGCGGGGGTAGTAATGAGCAGTTCTTC.

The J gene is TRBJ2-2, the V gene TRBV18, with D possibly being TRBD1 or TRBD2 (6 bases each). This CDR3 is 16 amino acids long. The V end was cut by 1 base, the J end by 1 base, with 10 bases between. Germline V gene lookup returns CDR1 KGHSH and CDR2 LQKENI. This chain's CDR3 is CASSPLGGQNTGELFF. The CDR3 bases are TGTGCCAGCTCACCACTCGGGGGACAGAACACCGGGGAGCTGTTTTTT.

V gene TRBV27 combines with J gene TRBJ1-4, with 9 bases aligning to TRBD1. The V gene's germline CDR1 is MNHEY and CDR2 SMNVEV (reference sequence). V shed 9 bases and J 7 bases; nucleotides not matched to a gene: 9. CDR3 size: 14 residues. CDR3 DNA: TGTGCCAGTAGGGGGACAGGGCTGGGTGAAAAACTGTTTTTT. Its protein product is CASRGTGLGEKLFF.

This clone is a singleton in its sample. The chain joins TRBV5-6 to TRBJ1-5; TRBD1 matches at 7 bases. The CDR3 is made up of 14 amino acids. Germline CDR1 SGHDT, CDR2 YYEEEE. Germline trimming cut 4 bases from V and 4 bases from J; bases unmatched to any gene: 5. The CDR3 is CASSPRQGNQPQHF. CDR3 sequence (DNA): TGTGCCAGCAGCCCTCGACAGGGAAATCAGCCCCAGCATTTT.

Concerning this clone itself: A read error may produce the germline difference seen at one junction end. The chain's CDR3 is CASSQDPGGLYNEQFF. DNA for the CDR3: TGCGCCAGCAGCCAAGACCCGGGGGGCCTCTACAATGAGCAGTTCTTC. The rearrangement joins TRBV5-4 to TRBJ2-1; TRBD2 is a possible D gene (7 bases). There are 16 residues in the CDR3. Germline V gene data show CDR1 as SGHNT and CDR2 as YYREEE (reference sequence).

The J gene is TRBJ2-7, the V gene TRBV6-6; D is undetermined. CDR3 length: 12 amino acids. V was cut by 7 bases and J by 9 bases, with 16 bases left in between. Germline V gene sequence: CDR1 MNHNY, CDR2 SVGAGI (reference sequence). The CDR3: CASTNRHAVQYF. The CDR3 DNA follows: TGTGCCAGCACCAACCGACATGCGGTGCAGTACTTC.